This TCR beta chain was identified in a study of T cells in Graves' hyperthyroidism and ophthalmopathy. Study results and limitations: Ophthalmopathy was separated from stable hyperthyroidism by a 13 V-J model.

The trim removed 7 bases at V and 6 bases at J, leaving 5 bases unmatched. The V gene's germline CDR1 is SQVTM and CDR2 ANQGSEA. The CDR3 has 14 amino acids. This clonotype has ten or more counts. Its antigen is undetermined. RNA transcripts were the template for amplifying TCR beta CDR3 regions. Researchers ran a first-round RT-PCR on the TCR CDR3 using the HTBI primer set. TCRdb reprocessed the multiplex PCR reads via MiXCR and lists one record per CDR3 protein. The sample records hundreds of thousands of distinct CDR3 sequences, roughly 13% being singletons. The source is a woman between 18 and 29 years old with Graves' hyperthyroidism. The specimen was blood. The chain combines TRBV29-1 with TRBJ2-1; 14 bases line up with TRBD2. CDR3 region: CSDRTSGRRNEQFF. In DNA, the CDR3 is TGCAGCGATCGGACTAGCGGGAGGCGCAATGAGCAGTTCTTC.